These 7 T cell receptor beta chains were all obtained from the same sample, sequenced in a study of cytomegalovirus exposure and HLA in healthy donors. Use of 60 Vbeta and 13 Jbeta primers characterized the PCR. Profiled with immunoSEQ multiplex PCR; TCRdb holds only in-frame clones, not every one. The sample records 95,000 to 150,000 clones, roughly 80% being singletons. Sample: PBMCs. The origin of the receptors is a man younger than 40 in good health and CMV-seropositive.

The chain combines TRBV19 with TRBJ2-5; 7 nucleotides align to TRBD1. CDR1 is LNHDA and CDR2 is SQIVND in the germline V gene (reference sequence). Trimming at V came to 6 bases and at J to 5 bases, leaving 9 bases not matched to a gene. The CDR3 is 14 residues long. The CDR3 region is CASSDGTAGETQYF. The CDR3, as DNA: TGTGCCAGTAGCGACGGGACAGCTGGGGAGACCCAGTACTTC.

This clone came up a few times. The rearrangement joins TRBV9 to TRBJ2-2; D ambiguous. CDR1 is SGDLS, CDR2 YYNGEE, per germline. The CDR3 spans 16 residues. Between the trimmed V and J ends, which lost 4 bases and 2 bases, there was a span of 15 bases. The CDR3 spells CASSSTRVGNTGELFF. CDR3 in DNA: TGTGCCAGCAGCTCTACCCGGGTCGGAAACACCGGGGAGCTGTTTTTT.

This clone was seen only a few times. The chain carries TRBV27 and TRBJ1-2; a possible D gene is TRBD1 (6 bases). From germline, CDR1 is MNHEY and CDR2 SMNVEV (reference sequence). The CDR3 sequence is 15 residues long. V was pared by 7 bases and J by 4 bases, with 19 bases between. CDR3 nucleotide sequence: TGTGCCAGCACCTCTCTTCTGGGGGCCGGCTATGGCTACACCTTC. Translating gives CASTSLLGAGYGYTF.

The chain joins TRBV2 to TRBJ2-1, with TRBD1 identical over 8 bases. Unmatched junction bases numbered 6, after V lost 7 bases and J lost 4 bases. Per the germline V gene, CDR1 is SNHLY and CDR2 is FYNNEI. The CDR3 is 14 amino acids. CDR3 DNA sequence: TGTGCCAGCAAGAGACAGGGGAGTTACAATGAGCAGTTCTTC. It specifies CASKRQGSYNEQFF.

The chain combines TRBV19 with TRBJ2-1; 8 bases match TRBD2. CDR3 size: 15 residues. J gave up 5 bases and V 4 bases, and 7 bases lay outside the gene matches. Per the germline V gene, CDR1 is LNHDA and CDR2 is SQIVND (reference sequence). The chain's CDR3 is CASSRKAGEHNEQFF. As DNA, the CDR3 is TGTGCCAGTAGTAGGAAAGCGGGAGAACACAATGAGCAGTTCTTC.

The J gene is TRBJ2-1, the V gene TRBV11-2; D perhaps matches TRBD2 (6 bases). Trimming shortened V by 8 bases and J by 2 bases, and 16 bases separated the two germline ends. Germline lookup yields CDR1 SGHAT and CDR2 FQNNGV. The CDR3 loop spans 15 amino acids. The CDR3 loop is CASVQGGQPYNEQFF. As DNA, the CDR3 is TGTGCCAGCGTCCAAGGAGGGCAACCCTACAATGAGCAGTTCTTC.

The sample holds one count of this clone. The chain recombines TRBV5-1 with TRBJ2-7; tentative D call: TRBD2 (5 bases). Germline V gene sequence: CDR1 SGHRS, CDR2 YFSETQ. The CDR3 contains 13 residues. Trimming cost V 0 bases and J 2 bases, with 6 bases left between them. The CDR3 region has the DNA TGCGCCAGCAGCTTGGAACTAGCCTACGAGCAGTACTTC. Amino acid sequence: CASSLELAYEQYF.